The present TCR beta chain was sequenced within a study of T-cell memory formation after mild COVID-19. Regarding the study as a whole: Contracting CD4+ clones were located mainly in CM and EM, and CD8+ clones in EMRA.

The CDR3 consists of 17 residues. V dropped 2 bases and J dropped 1 base, with 15 bases sitting between them. Germline CDR1 is MNHEY and CDR2 is SVGAGI. TCRdb fed the 5' RACE reads into MiXCR, producing one record per CDR3 protein. The sample has 300,000 to 350,000 distinct CDR3 sequences; roughly 15% are singletons. As regards this clonotype: Its target is unknown.

This TCR was recovered from a man between 18 and 35 years old who had mild COVID-19 (a few samples of this study predate the infection). Cell type and time point are not known. This chain connects TRBV6-5 to TRBJ1-3, with a possible D match to TRBD1 (6 bases). The sequenced material came from PBMCs or a T cell subset sorted from them (not recorded which). CDR3 nucleotide sequence: TGTGCCAGCAGTTACCTTAATCCGGACAGTTCTGGAAACACCATATATTTT. It codes for CASSYLNPDSSGNTIYF.